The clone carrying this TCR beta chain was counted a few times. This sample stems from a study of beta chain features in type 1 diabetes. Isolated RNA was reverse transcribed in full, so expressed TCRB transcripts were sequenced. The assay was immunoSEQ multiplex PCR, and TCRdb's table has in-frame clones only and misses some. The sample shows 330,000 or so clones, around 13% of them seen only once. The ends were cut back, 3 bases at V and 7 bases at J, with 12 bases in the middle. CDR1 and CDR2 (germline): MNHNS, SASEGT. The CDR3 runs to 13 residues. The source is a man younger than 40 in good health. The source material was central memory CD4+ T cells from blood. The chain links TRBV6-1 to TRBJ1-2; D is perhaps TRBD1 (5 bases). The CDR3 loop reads CASSEGRPPGYTF. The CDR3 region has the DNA TGTGCCAGCAGTGAGGGACGGCCCCCTGGCTACACCTTC.